These 27 T cell receptor beta chains were sequenced from one sample in a study of blood T cell repertoires in COVID-19. The protocol was immunoSEQ multiplex PCR, while the TCRdb copy is restricted to in-frame clones and leaves out a portion. Of 300,000 to 450,000 clones in the sample, approximately 89% were seen once. The sequenced material came from peripheral blood. Receptor source: an older woman with COVID-19, enrolled during active disease.

This clone was observed once. The chain is built from TRBV18 and TRBJ2-5; D not certain. V lost 3 bases, J lost 2 bases, and 4 bases lay in between. The CDR3 is 12 amino acids. Germline V gives CDR1 KGHSH, CDR2 LQKENI. The CDR3 DNA sequence: TGTGCCAGCTCACCTATGCAAGAGACCCAGTACTTC. This translates into CASSPMQETQYF.

The CDR3 bases are TGTGCCAGCAGACAGACGAACACCGGGGAGCTGTTTTTT. It encodes CASRQTNTGELFF. This chain links TRBV28 with TRBJ2-2, with D hard to call. The V and J ends lost 6 bases and 0 bases respectively, with 5 bases between them. The germline V gene has CDR1 MDHEN and CDR2 SYDVKM. The CDR3 sequence is 13 residues long. The full variable domain, completed using reference TRBV28 and TRBJ2-2, is DVKVTQSSRYLVKRTGEKVFLECVQDMDHENMFWYRQDPGLGLRLIYFSYDVKMKEKGDIPEGYSVSREKKERFSLILESASTNQTSMYLCASRQTNTGELFFGEGSRLTVL.

V is TRBV19 and J is TRBJ1-1; D gene ambiguous. The CDR3 spans 14 residues. V was cut by 6 bases and J by 5 bases, with 16 bases left in between. Germline loops: CDR1 LNHDA, CDR2 SQIVND (reference sequence). The CDR3 coding sequence is TGTGCCAGTAGAGTTCACGGGGAGTCTACTGAAGCTTTCTTT. Its protein product is CASRVHGESTEAFF.

The gene calls are TRBV5-1 and TRBJ2-5, with 9 bases lining up with TRBD2. This CDR3 is 14 amino acids long. Unmatched junction bases numbered 9, after V lost 7 bases and J lost 5 bases. Germline CDR1 SGHRS, CDR2 YFSETQ. The chain's CDR3 is CASERGAASETQYF. CDR3 DNA sequence: TGCGCCAGCGAGCGGGGGGCCGCCTCGGAGACCCAGTACTTC.

The V call is TRBV12-3 or TRBV12-4, the J call TRBJ1-2; weak D call: TRBD1 (6 bases). CDR3 length: 13 residues. V lost 5 bases to trimming and J lost 7 bases, with 14 bases between them. In DNA, the CDR3 is TGTGCCAGCAGTCCCCGACAGGCGGGTGGCTACACCTTC. It is translated as CASSPRQAGGYTF.

This sequence joins TRBV6-6 and TRBJ1-5; D possibly corresponds to TRBD1 (5 bases). The V gene's germline CDR1 is MNHNY and CDR2 SVGAGI (reference sequence). This CDR3 spans 14 amino acids. The ends were cut back, 5 bases at V and 3 bases at J, with 11 bases in the middle. In DNA, the CDR3 is TGTGCCAGCAGTGCTAGACAGTACAATCAGCCCCAGCATTTT. Protein product: CASSARQYNQPQHF.

This sequence joins TRBV5-7 and TRBJ1-1, with 8 bases lining up with TRBD1. TRBV5-7 is an ORF, and what it does is uncertain. This CDR3 has 15 amino acids. V shed 3 bases, J shed 4 bases, and the junction held 8 bases outside the gene matches. In DNA, the CDR3 is TGTGCCAGCAGCTCCGGACAGGGAAGTTCCACTGAAGCTTTCTTT. It is translated as CASSSGQGSSTEAFF.

The chain has TRBV7-6 and TRBJ2-2; D not resolved. There are 17 residues in the CDR3. Trimming left V 2 bases short and J 0 bases short, with 13 bases between. Germline CDR1 and CDR2: SGHVS and FNYEAQ. CDR3 DNA: TGTGCCAGCAGCTTAAACCCAGTCATCGCGAACACCGGGGAGCTGTTTTTT. Its translation: CASSLNPVIANTGELFF.

As DNA, the CDR3 is TGTGCCAGTAGTATCGTCGTGGGCTTTGGCAATCAGCCCCAGCATTTT. Translating gives CASSIVVGFGNQPQHF. The V gene is TRBV19, the J gene TRBJ1-5, with D unclear. The ends were cut back, 3 bases at V and 2 bases at J, with 14 bases in the middle. CDR1 and CDR2 from the germline V gene are LNHDA and SQIVND (reference sequence). CDR3 size: 16 residues.

This chain connects TRBV7-2 to TRBJ1-6; no definite D call. Germline-derived CDR1 and CDR2 are SGHTA and FQGNSA. This CDR3 contains 15 residues. V was pared by 2 bases and J by 10 bases, with 15 bases between. DNA for the CDR3: TGTGCCAGCAGCTTACGGGGTTCTTCAGGATCACCCCTCCACTTT. It encodes CASSLRGSSGSPLHF. The full variable domain, its missing parts supplied by reference TRBV7-2 and TRBJ1-6, is GAGVSQSPSNKVTEKGKDVELRCDPISGHTALYWYRQSLGQGLEFLIYFQGNSAPDKSGLPSDRFSAERTGGSVSTLTIQRTQQEDSAVYLCASSLRGSSGSPLHFGNGTRLTVT.

The genes are TRBV25-1 and TRBJ1-1, with a possible D match to TRBD1 (6 bases). The germline V gene has CDR1 MGHDK and CDR2 SYGVNS. Trimming stripped 8 bases from V and 4 bases from J, with 14 bases between. This CDR3 region has 13 residues. The CDR3 region is CASGAGGGTEAFF. The DNA for the CDR3 is TGTGCCAGCGGGGCGGGGGGCGGCACTGAAGCTTTCTTT.

The J gene is TRBJ1-2, the V gene TRBV23-1, with D unresolved. TRBV23-1 is classed as an ORF, of uncertain function. The CDR3 is 16 residues long. V lost 8 bases and J lost 3, with 22 bases in between. The CDR3: CASSPRGVEHYYGYTF. CDR3 DNA sequence: TGCGCCAGCTCCCCGAGAGGTGTCGAGCATTACTATGGCTACACCTTC.

The rearrangement joins TRBV6-2 or TRBV6-3 to TRBJ1-2, with 7 bases that match TRBD1. The CDR3 contains 14 residues. J gave up 4 bases and V 1 base, and 3 bases lay outside the gene matches. Per germline, CDR1 MNHEY and CDR2 SVGEGT. CDR3 amino acids: CASSYLRDSYGYTF. The CDR3 bases are TGTGCCAGCAGTTACTTGAGGGACAGCTATGGCTACACCTTC.

The genes are TRBV5-1 and TRBJ1-3; D might be TRBD1 (6 bases). The length of the CDR3 is 15 residues. V lost 4 bases to trimming and J lost 6 bases, with 17 bases between them. Per the germline V gene, CDR1 is SGHRS and CDR2 is YFSETQ. The CDR3 DNA is TGCGCCAGCAGCCCCGGACAGTCGCGGCTAAACACCATATATTTT. Amino acids: CASSPGQSRLNTIYF.

This clone was seen a few times. The chain joins TRBV12-5 to TRBJ1-1; D may be TRBD1 (6 bases). There are 14 residues in the CDR3. Germline V gene data show CDR1 as LGHNT and CDR2 as FRNRAP. V dropped 5 bases and J dropped 8 bases, with 18 bases sitting between them. CDR3 coding DNA: TGTGCTAGTGGTCCAGGGGATTTGCCGGCCGAAGCTTTCTTT. Its protein is CASGPGDLPAEAFF.

The chain combines TRBV7-9 with TRBJ2-5, with 8 bases aligning to TRBD1. J gave up 5 bases and V 4 bases, and 9 bases lay outside the gene matches. The CDR3 runs to 15 residues. Germline CDR1 is SEHNR and CDR2 is FQNEAQ (reference sequence). CDR3 DNA sequence: TGTGCCAGCAGCTCGACAGGGGAGGTGTGGGAGACCCAGTACTTC. It codes for CASSSTGEVWETQYF.

A single count supports this clone. The chain recombines TRBV19 with TRBJ1-2; TRBD1 matches at 7 bases. V lost 5 bases and J lost 1; bases outside the gene matches: 7. The CDR3 totals 15 residues. CDR1 and CDR2 (germline): LNHDA, SQIVND (reference sequence). The CDR3 nucleotides read TGTGCCAGTAGTTCCAGGGGGTCCCATAACTATGGCTACACCTTC. Protein product: CASSSRGSHNYGYTF.

The chain employs TRBV4-1 and TRBJ2-2; D is ambiguous. Trimming removed 1 base at V and 2 bases at J, with 8 bases between. The germline CDR1 and CDR2 sequences are MGHRA and YSYEKL. The CDR3 is 15 residues long. CDR3 nucleotides: TGCGCCAGCAGCCAAGGCGGCCTTAACACCGGGGAGCTGTTTTTT. Translating gives CASSQGGLNTGELFF.

This chain joins TRBV5-5 and TRBJ2-7, with 7 bases fitting TRBD2. Germline V gives CDR1 SGHKS, CDR2 YYEKEE (reference sequence). Losses at the gene ends were 4 bases for V and 6 bases for J; bases not matched to a gene: 7. There are 13 residues in the CDR3. The CDR3 coding sequence is TGTGCCAGCAGCCAGCCGGGGGGTGGCGAGCAGTACTTC. Amino acids: CASSQPGGGEQYF. Complete variable domain (other parts from reference TRBV5-5 and TRBJ2-7): DAGVTQSPTHLIKTRGQQVTLRCSPISGHKSVSWYQQVLGQGPQFIFQYYEKEERGRGNFPDRFSARQFPNYSSELNVNALLLGDSALYLCASSQPGGGEQYFGPGTRLTVT.

The genes are TRBV5-4 and TRBJ2-3, with D perhaps TRBD2 (5 bases). Germline lookup yields CDR1 SGHNT and CDR2 YYREEE (reference sequence). The V gene lost 2 bases and the J gene lost 5 bases, with 6 bases spanning the gap. The CDR3 sequence is 12 residues long. The CDR3 nucleotides read TGTGCCAGCAGCTTCGGGAAAGATACGCAGTATTTT. Its protein is CASSFGKDTQYF.

The chain has TRBV6-5 and TRBJ2-5, with TRBD1 identical over 11 bases. This CDR3 is 14 amino acids long. Germline V gives CDR1 MNHEY, CDR2 SVGAGI. V trimming: 6 bases; J trimming: 6 bases; junction bases outside the gene matches: 6. The CDR3 DNA reads as TGTGCCAGCAGGGCCGGGACAGGGGGGCAGACCCAGTACTTC. It specifies CASRAGTGGQTQYF.

V and J are TRBV5-8 and TRBJ2-1; D is unresolved. CDR3 length equals 16 residues. In germline, CDR1 is SGHTS, CDR2 YDEGEE. Trimming took 4 bases from V and 6 from J, leaving 20 bases between them. The CDR3 region has the DNA TGTGCCAGCAGCCAACTTGGGTACGGAGAAGTCAATGAGCAGTTCTTC. Its protein is CASSQLGYGEVNEQFF.

The genes are TRBV10-3 and TRBJ1-1; 7 bases match TRBD1. The CDR3 consists of 14 residues. V was clipped by 0 bases and J by 5 bases; unmatched bases: 3. Germline CDR1 and CDR2: ENHRY and SYGVKD. The CDR3 loop is CAISESTGITEAFF. The CDR3 nucleotides read TGTGCCATCAGTGAGTCGACAGGGATAACTGAAGCTTTCTTT.

The chain links TRBV5-1 to TRBJ1-1; D perhaps matches TRBD1 (5 bases). Germline loops: CDR1 SGHRS, CDR2 YFSETQ. This CDR3 is built from 14 residues. Trimming left V 3 bases short and J 0 bases short, with 9 bases between. The CDR3 nucleotides read TGCGCCAGCAGCTGGGGAGGGGTGAACACTGAAGCTTTCTTT. Amino acids: CASSWGGVNTEAFF.

The chain carries TRBV7-3 and TRBJ2-1; D gene ambiguous. V shed 3 bases and J shed 9 bases, with 12 bases lying between them. Per the germline V gene, CDR1 is SGHTA and CDR2 is FQGTGA. CDR3 length: 13 amino acids. Written as DNA, the CDR3 is TGTGCCAGCAGCTTTTCCGAGCTAAGTGAGCAGTTCTTC. The encoded protein is CASSFSELSEQFF.

V gene TRBV19 combines with J gene TRBJ2-7; 7 bases are a match to TRBD1. V lost 6 bases to trimming and J lost 0 bases; unmatched junction nucleotides: 2. This CDR3 spans 13 amino acids. Germline lookup yields CDR1 LNHDA and CDR2 SQIVND (reference sequence). CDR3: CASRGQFSYEQYF. The CDR3 DNA reads as TGTGCCAGTAGGGGACAGTTCTCCTACGAGCAGTACTTC. The full variable domain, completed using reference TRBV19 and TRBJ2-7, is DGGITQSPKYLFRKEGQNVTLSCEQNLNHDAMYWYRQDPGQGLRLIYYSQIVNDFQKGDIAEGYSVSREKKESFPLTVTSAQKNPTAFYLCASRGQFSYEQYFGPGTRLTVT.

V and J are TRBV5-8 and TRBJ1-1; D might be TRBD1 (6 bases). Trimming left V 2 bases short and J 1 base short, with 12 bases between. Germline V gives CDR1 SGHTS, CDR2 YDEGEE. CDR3 size: 15 residues. CDR3 nucleotides: TGTGCCAGCAGCTTCAGGGGTTGGGCGAACACTGAAGCTTTCTTT. Protein sequence: CASSFRGWANTEAFF.